This T cell receptor beta chain was documented in a study of T cells in localized non-small cell lung cancer. This clone was picked up one time. The target antigen is unknown. Study results and limitations: Tumor samples were not multi-region, leaving intratumor heterogeneity unexcluded. For the top 100 tumor clones, a median roughly 56 also appeared in adjacent lung. Uninvolved neighboring lung showed the greatest T cell clonality, exceeding tumor. Overall survival was longer when the density of T cells in the blood was higher.

Assay used: immunoSEQ multiplex PCR; TCRdb lists only in-frame clones, some missing. Here the sample spans roughly 26,000 clones, 91% being singletons. The germline CDR1 and CDR2 sequences are SNHLY and FYNNEI. V was clipped by 6 bases and J by 4 bases, with 18 bases between them. This CDR3 region has 15 residues. The sequencing here drew on peripheral blood, taken before any cancer treatment. This TCR came from a female donor at least 60 years old with stage II squamous cell lung carcinoma. The chain has TRBV2 and TRBJ1-2; D is perhaps TRBD1 (6 bases). The CDR3 region has the DNA TGTGCCAGCAGACCGCGGACAGAGAACTTCTATGGCTACACCTTC. Encoded protein: CASRPRTENFYGYTF.